Following are 6 T cell receptor beta chains from one sample sequenced in a study of cytomegalovirus exposure and HLA in healthy donors. The PCR ran on 60 Vbeta and 13 Jbeta primers. The protocol was immunoSEQ multiplex PCR, while the TCRdb copy is restricted to in-frame clones and leaves out a portion. The table has about 160,000 clones, about 80% seen once. The specimen was PBMCs. These receptors were taken from a girl aged 10 to 17 in good health and CMV-seropositive.

This clone occurred a few times. The rearrangement uses TRBV28 and TRBJ1-2, with 7 nucleotides matching TRBD1. Germline trimming cut 7 bases from V and 3 bases from J; bases unmatched to any gene: 8. This CDR3 comprises 14 residues. Germline loops: CDR1 MDHEN, CDR2 SYDVKM. The CDR3 DNA follows: TGTGCCAGCATTACGACAGGGCCCTACTATGGCTACACCTTC. This encodes CASITTGPYYGYTF.

This clone was counted only a few times. This sequence joins TRBV4-1 and TRBJ1-3; D ambiguous. The CDR3 has 15 amino acids. From germline, CDR1 is MGHRA and CDR2 YSYEKL. V dropped 6 bases and J dropped 0 bases, with 12 bases sitting between them. The CDR3 sequence is CASRRRIFSGNTIYF. The CDR3 region has the DNA TGCGCCAGCAGGCGCAGGATCTTCTCTGGAAACACCATATATTTT.

The J gene is TRBJ2-7, the V gene TRBV5-1, with TRBD2 as a possible D gene (6 bases). V shed 4 bases and J shed 5 bases, with 16 bases lying between them. The CDR3 covers 14 residues. The germline V gene encodes CDR1 SGHRS and CDR2 YFSETQ. CDR3 nucleotides: TGCGCCAGCAGCATAGAGCGGGTGGGGGACGAGCAGTACTTC. Protein: CASSIERVGDEQYF.

The chain uses TRBV7-9 and TRBJ1-2; D is unresolved. The V gene's germline CDR1 is SEHNR and CDR2 FQNEAQ (reference sequence). The CDR3 consists of 13 residues. V was clipped by 1 base and J by 6 bases, with 9 bases between them. CDR3 in amino acids: CASSLVRYDGYTF. CDR3 in DNA: TGTGCCAGCAGCTTAGTCAGATACGATGGCTACACCTTC.

Turning to this clone: At one boundary the junction diverges from the germline segment, which might be a read error. The chain recombines TRBV2 with TRBJ2-1; weak D call: TRBD2 (7 bases). The CDR3 has 13 residues. Per the germline V gene, CDR1 is SNHLY and CDR2 is FYNNEI. The CDR3 reads CASSGSRGGGPLF. Here the CDR3 DNA reads TGTGCCAGCAGTGGGTCTAGGGGCGGGGGCCCCCTCTTC.

The V gene is TRBV29-1, the J gene TRBJ2-1; 12 bases are shared with TRBD2. This CDR3 has 15 amino acids. The V gene end was trimmed by 2 bases and the J gene end by 6 bases; junction bases not matched to a gene: 5. Germline-derived CDR1 and CDR2 are SQVTM and ANQGSEA. CDR3 amino acids: CSVEPTSGGSNEQFF. The CDR3 DNA follows: TGCAGCGTTGAACCGACTAGCGGGGGCAGCAATGAGCAGTTCTTC.